These 7 T cell receptor beta chains were all obtained from the same sample, sequenced in a study of beta chain features in type 1 diabetes (dated by TCRdb to 2016 to 2019). The library was prepared using the immunoSEQ multiplex PCR assay. The entire amount of isolated RNA was reverse transcribed using the High Capacity cDNA Reverse Transcription Kit, so the sequenced TCRB transcripts were expressed ones. This immuneACCESS table, as held by TCRdb, lists in-frame sequences with V and J called but not all clones. Of the missing ones, under half trace to an unresolved V gene in checked studies; the others have no known cause. Present in this sample are around 340,000 clones, about 19% of which were seen just once. The leading ten clones occupy 0.044% of the sample. Sequencing was carried out using naive CD4+ T cells from blood. Reading the label with the study, this specimen's cell subset or site is: true naive CD4+ T cells. These receptors all come from a woman between 18 and 29 years old in good health.

This clone was recorded a few times. The chain recombines TRBV7-2 with TRBJ2-5; D unresolved. V was shortened by 1 base and J by 7 bases, with 13 bases between the two germline ends. Germline V gives CDR1 SGHTA, CDR2 FQGNSA. The CDR3 length is 14 residues. The CDR3 spells CASSLGGKVGTQYF. The CDR3 DNA reads TGTGCCAGCAGCTTAGGAGGCAAAGTGGGGACCCAGTACTTC.

The chain recombines TRBV9 with TRBJ2-5; no clear D gene. CDR1 SGDLS and CDR2 YYNGEE come from the germline V gene. Trimming removed 3 bases at V and 1 base at J, with 7 bases between. CDR3 length equals 13 residues. CDR3 protein: CASSGQPQETQYF. DNA for the CDR3: TGTGCCAGCAGCGGACAACCCCAAGAGACCCAGTACTTC.

J is TRBJ2-6 and V is TRBV5-1, with a tentative D call TRBD2 (6 bases). V gave up 0 bases and J gave up 3 bases, with 16 bases separating them. Germline lookup yields CDR1 SGHRS and CDR2 YFSETQ. The CDR3 runs 18 residues. The CDR3, as DNA: TGCGCCAGCAGCTTGGCCATAGGAGGGTCTGTTGGGGCCAACGTCCTGACTTTC. It encodes CASSLAIGGSVGANVLTF.

The chain links TRBV11-3 to TRBJ1-2; 8 positions match TRBD1. This CDR3 comprises 16 residues. CDR1 and CDR2 (germline): SGHNT, YENEEA. The V and J ends lost 4 bases and 2 bases, in that order; junction bases with no gene match: 9. CDR3 in DNA: TGTGCCAGCAGCTCAATTCGGACAGGGCTAAACTATGGCTACACCTTC. Translating it yields CASSSIRTGLNYGYTF.

This chain uses TRBV6-5 with TRBJ2-7; tentative D call: TRBD2 (5 bases). The CDR3 totals 15 residues. Germline values: CDR1 MNHEY, CDR2 SVGAGI. Trimming stripped 0 bases from V and 6 bases from J, with 15 bases between. CDR3 bases: TGTGCCAGCAGTTACTCGAGAGTTGCGGGTGGCGAGCAGTACTTC. Encoded protein: CASSYSRVAGGEQYF.

This chain links TRBV5-1 with TRBJ2-7, with 7 positions matching TRBD1. The CDR3 runs to 17 residues. Losses at the gene ends were 3 bases for V and 5 bases for J; bases not matched to a gene: 17. CDR1 is SGHRS, CDR2 YFSETQ, per germline. CDR3 protein: CASSWDKGQAKGHEQYF. The CDR3 region has the DNA TGCGCCAGCAGCTGGGATAAAGGACAGGCCAAGGGCCACGAGCAGTACTTC.

This sequence joins TRBV7-9 and TRBJ1-2, with a possible D match to TRBD1 (6 bases). The CDR3 length is 13 residues. V shed 2 bases and J shed 8 bases, with 12 bases lying between them. Germline V gene sequence: CDR1 SEHNR, CDR2 FQNEAQ (reference sequence). CDR3 sequence (DNA): TGTGCCAGCAGCTTAATACAGGGAGACGGCTACACCTTC. Translating it yields CASSLIQGDGYTF.